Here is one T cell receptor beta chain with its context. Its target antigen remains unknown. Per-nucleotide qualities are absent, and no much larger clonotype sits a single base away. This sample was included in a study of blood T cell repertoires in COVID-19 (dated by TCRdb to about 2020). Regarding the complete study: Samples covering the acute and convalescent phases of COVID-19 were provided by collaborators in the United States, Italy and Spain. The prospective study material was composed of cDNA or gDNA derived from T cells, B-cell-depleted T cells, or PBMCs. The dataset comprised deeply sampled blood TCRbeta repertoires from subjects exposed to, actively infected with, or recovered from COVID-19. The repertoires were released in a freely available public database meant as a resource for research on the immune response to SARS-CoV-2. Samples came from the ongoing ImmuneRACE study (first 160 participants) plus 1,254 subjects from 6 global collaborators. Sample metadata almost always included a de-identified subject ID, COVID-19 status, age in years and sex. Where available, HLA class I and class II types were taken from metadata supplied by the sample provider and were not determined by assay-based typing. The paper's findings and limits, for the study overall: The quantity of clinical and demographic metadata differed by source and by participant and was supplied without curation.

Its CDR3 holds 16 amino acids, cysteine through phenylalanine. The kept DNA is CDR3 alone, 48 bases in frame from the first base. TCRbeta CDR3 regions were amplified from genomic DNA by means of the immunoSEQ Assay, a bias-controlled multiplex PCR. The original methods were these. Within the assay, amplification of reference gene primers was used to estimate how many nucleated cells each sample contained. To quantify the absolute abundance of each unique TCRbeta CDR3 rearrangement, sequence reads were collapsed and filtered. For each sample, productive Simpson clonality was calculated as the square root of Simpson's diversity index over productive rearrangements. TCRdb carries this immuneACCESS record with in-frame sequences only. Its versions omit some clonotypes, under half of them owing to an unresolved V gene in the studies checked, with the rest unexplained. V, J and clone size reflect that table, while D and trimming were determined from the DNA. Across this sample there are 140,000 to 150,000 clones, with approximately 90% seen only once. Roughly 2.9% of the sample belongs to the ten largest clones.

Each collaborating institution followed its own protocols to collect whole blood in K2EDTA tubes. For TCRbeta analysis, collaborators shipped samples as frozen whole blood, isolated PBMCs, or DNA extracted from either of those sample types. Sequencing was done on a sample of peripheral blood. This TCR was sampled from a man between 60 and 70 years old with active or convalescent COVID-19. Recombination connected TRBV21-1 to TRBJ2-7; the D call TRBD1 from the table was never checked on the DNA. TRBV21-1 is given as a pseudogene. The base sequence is TGTGCCAGCAGCAAAACGGGGACAGGGGCCCCCTACGAGCAGTACTTC. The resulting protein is CASSKTGTGAPYEQYF.